This entry lists 8 T cell receptor beta chains sequenced from one sample in a study of healthy donors' naive CD4 and CD8 T cells. A linear amplification protocol produced the TCR libraries from 500 ng of total RNA. From the reads, TCRdb called clonotypes with MiXCR, one entry per CDR3 protein. Altogether 150,000 to 200,000 distinct CDR3 sequences are present, about four fifths being singletons, with the ten largest covering about 2.1%. The sample taken for sequencing was naive CD4+ and CD8+ T cells sorted from blood, pooled from several donors. The receptor source for this set is a pool of human donors in good health; the sample pools cells from several healthy donors.

The V and J genes are TRBV12-3 or TRBV12-4 and TRBJ2-7; tentative D call: TRBD1 (5 bases). The V and J ends lost 5 bases and 3 bases respectively, with 11 bases between them. This CDR3 comprises 13 residues. CDR3 DNA: TGTGCCAGCAGTCCTGGACACGACTACGAGCAGTACTTC. It codes for CASSPGHDYEQYF.

The sample holds one count of this clonotype. This chain uses TRBV5-4 with TRBJ2-2, with 14 bases fitting TRBD2. Germline CDR1 SGHNT, CDR2 YYREEE (reference sequence). This CDR3 region has 19 residues. J was trimmed by 6 bases and V by 4 bases; bases with no gene match: 14. This CDR3 is CASSPGLAGGWGEAGELFF. The CDR3 DNA sequence: TGTGCCAGCAGCCCCGGACTAGCGGGAGGATGGGGAGAGGCCGGGGAGCTGTTTTTT.

The genes are TRBV6-5 and TRBJ2-2; possibly TRBD2 for D (5 bases). This CDR3 region has 14 residues. Germline V gives CDR1 MNHEY, CDR2 SVGAGI. The V end lost 6 bases, the J end lost 3 bases, and 11 bases lay between the germline ends. Here the CDR3 reads CASRERSYTGELFF. The CDR3 region has the DNA TGTGCCAGCAGGGAGCGGAGCTACACCGGGGAGCTGTTTTTT.

The V gene is TRBV19, the J gene TRBJ2-1; 8 nucleotides agree with TRBD2. V was pared by 3 bases and J by 2 bases, with 3 bases of the junction left unmatched. The CDR3 runs to 15 residues. Germline V lookup: CDR1 LNHDA, CDR2 SQIVND (reference sequence). CDR3 in DNA: TGTGCCAGTAGTATTACTAGCGGACCCTACAATGAGCAGTTCTTC. Translated: CASSITSGPYNEQFF.

The chain combines TRBV11-1 with TRBJ2-7, with D perhaps being TRBD1 or TRBD2 (6 bases each). Germline V CDR1 and CDR2: SGHAT, FQDESV (reference sequence). The germline V and J ends were trimmed by 3 bases and 5 bases, with 11 bases remaining between them. There are 13 residues in the CDR3. As DNA, the CDR3 is TGTGCCAGCAGCTTCGAGGGGGGTGACGAGCAGTACTTC. Its translation is CASSFEGGDEQYF.

The rearrangement joins TRBV13 to TRBJ2-1; D possibly corresponds to TRBD2 (5 bases). Germline CDR1 and CDR2: PRHDT and FYEKMQ (reference sequence). The CDR3 is 15 amino acids. The V end lost 3 bases, the J end lost 4 bases, and 13 bases lay between the germline ends. The chain's CDR3 is CASSFRSGRYNEQFF. The CDR3 nucleotides are TGTGCCAGCAGCTTCCGTTCGGGAAGATACAATGAGCAGTTCTTC.

The sample holds one count of this clonotype. This chain links TRBV2 with TRBJ2-1; D remains ambiguous. The CDR3 has 12 residues. The germline gives CDR1 SNHLY, CDR2 FYNNEI. The V end lost 4 bases, the J end lost 5 bases, and 6 bases lay between the germline ends. The CDR3 DNA reads as TGTGCCAGCAGTGTGACCCACAATGAGCAGTTCTTC. This codes for CASSVTHNEQFF.

This chain uses TRBV19 with TRBJ1-1, with D possibly TRBD1 on 5 matching bases. Germline V gene lookup returns CDR1 LNHDA and CDR2 SQIVND (reference sequence). The V and J ends lost 5 bases and 0 bases respectively, with 13 bases between them. The CDR3 sequence is 15 residues long. CDR3 bases: TGTGCCAGTAGTCCCTGGGAGGGGTTGAACACTGAAGCTTTCTTT. Its protein is CASSPWEGLNTEAFF. Supplemented by reference TRBV19 and TRBJ1-1, the full variable domain reads DGGITQSPKYLFRKEGQNVTLSCEQNLNHDAMYWYRQDPGQGLRLIYYSQIVNDFQKGDIAEGYSVSREKKESFPLTVTSAQKNPTAFYLCASSPWEGLNTEAFFGQGTRLTVV.